This TCR beta chain was profiled in a study of shared clonotypes between healthy human individuals. The V end was cut by 3 bases, the J end by 4 bases, with 19 bases between. The CDR3 runs to 16 residues. Germline V gene data show CDR1 as KGHSH and CDR2 as LQKENI. Method: immunoSEQ multiplex PCR; TCRdb's copy keeps in-frame clones and lacks some. The sample gives 520,000 or so clones, 60% to 85% of which show up once; approximately 13% is in the top ten. Input material: PBMCs. This TCR was sampled from a woman in her 40s in good health. Some clones in this sample may be carry-over from other donors' samples. This sequence joins TRBV18 and TRBJ2-7, with D hard to call. The chain's CDR3 is CASSPSQPGLEYEQYF. The CDR3 DNA is TGTGCCAGCTCACCTTCCCAGCCGGGCCTCGAGTACGAGCAGTACTTC. The entire variable domain, with the rest obtained from reference TRBV18 and TRBJ2-7, is as follows: NAGVMQNPRHLVRRRGQEARLRCSPMKGHSHVYWYRQLPEEGLKFMVYLQKENIIDESGMPKERFSAEFPKEGPSILRIQQVVRGDSAAYFCASSPSQPGLEYEQYFGPGTRLTVT.